These 5 T cell receptor beta chains were sequenced from one sample in a study of OX40 agonist ivuxolimab in advanced cancers. Profiling relied on immunoSEQ multiplex PCR, and the TCRdb table lists in-frame clones only, not all of them. This table holds about 35,000 clones, 65% to 85% found once. Source: CD4+ or CD8+ T cells sorted from blood, taken in a trial of the OX40 agonist ivuxolimab. Receptor source: an adult with an advanced solid tumor such as melanoma, head and neck, liver or kidney cancer.

This clone is categorized as medium-sized. The V and J genes are TRBV6-1 and TRBJ2-7, with D perhaps given as TRBD1 or TRBD2 (5 bases each). In germline, CDR1 is MNHNS, CDR2 SASEGT. The CDR3 has 15 amino acids. Trimming shortened V by 0 bases and J by 1 base, and 10 bases separated the two germline ends. The DNA of the CDR3 is TGTGCCAGCAGTGAAGCAACAGAGGGGTCCTACGAGCAGTACTTC. This encodes CASSEATEGSYEQYF.

The J gene is TRBJ2-2, the V gene TRBV27, with 12 bases that match TRBD2. The J segment lost 7 bases and the V segment lost 5 bases, leaving 2 bases of the junction unmatched. Germline V CDR1 and CDR2: MNHEY, SMNVEV (reference sequence). The CDR3 runs to 14 residues. DNA for the CDR3: TGTGCCAGCAGTCTAGCGGGGGGGGTCGGGGAGCTGTTTTTT. This translates into CASSLAGGVGELFF.

This clone was seen at least ten times. The genes are TRBV4-1 and TRBJ1-6; no reliable D call. Germline CDR1 reads MGHRA; CDR2 reads YSYEKL. CDR3 length: 13 residues. Trimming took 0 bases from V and 9 from J, leaving 6 bases between them. The CDR3 region is CASSQDLVSPLHF. CDR3 coding DNA: TGCGCCAGCAGCCAAGATTTAGTTTCACCCCTCCACTTT.

The chain joins TRBV9 to TRBJ2-7, with a tentative D call TRBD2 (6 bases). The ends were cut back, 4 bases at V and 5 bases at J, with 19 bases in the middle. Germline V gene lookup returns CDR1 SGDLS and CDR2 YYNGEE. This CDR3 comprises 15 residues. The CDR3 here is CASSPWGSSGDEQYF. For the CDR3, the DNA is TGTGCCAGCAGCCCGTGGGGGAGTAGCGGAGACGAGCAGTACTTC.

The J gene is TRBJ2-3, the V gene TRBV4-2; 9 nucleotides match TRBD2. The CDR3 length is 14 residues. The J segment lost 6 bases and the V segment lost 4 bases, leaving 5 bases of the junction unmatched. Germline V CDR1 and CDR2: LGHNA, YNFKEQ. Written as DNA, the CDR3 is TGTGCCAGCAGCCTGGGACTAGCAGCGGATACGCAGTATTTT. Translating gives CASSLGLAADTQYF.